The following is a TCR beta chain sequence with its context. As yet, its antigen is unknown. The length of the CDR3 is 13 residues. Looked up from germline, CDR1 is LGHNA and CDR2 is YNFKEQ. Around 4,000 ng of total RNA went into each TCR library. Through template switching, UMIs that included a 6-nucleotide sample barcode were added. TCRdb reprocessed the 5' RACE reads, keeping one entry per CDR3 protein, no DNA. In total, the table holds around 380,000 distinct CDR3 sequences. The sample originates from a study of monozygotic twins with inflammatory bowel disease. Study findings and constraints: The authors could not tell different T cell subtypes apart.

The clonotype was recovered from a human donor with ulcerative colitis or Crohn's disease, or a healthy co-twin of an affected twin (not recorded which). Sequenced: blood. The chain is built from TRBV4-2 and TRBJ1-1. The CDR3 loop is CASSQEQGLRAFF.